The rows below give T cell receptor beta chains drawn from one sample of a study of cytomegalovirus exposure and HLA in healthy donors. Produced via immunoSEQ multiplex PCR; TCRdb's table is partial and in-frame only. This sample carries about 73,000 clones, approximately 96% of them seen once, and the ten largest clones take around 3%. Sample: PBMCs. Source of these receptors: a man aged 18 to 30 in good health and CMV-seronegative. Both conserved end residues are part of each CDR3. The order of the fields is J gene, clone size, CDR3 length, D gene, V gene, CDR3 DNA, CDR3 protein. A D gene is named only where the DNA matches it firmly. Where a row states a size, it is once, few, many or the class of an expanded clone; other rows omit it.

TRBJ2-3	NA	14	TRBD2	TRBV16	TGTGCCAGCAGCCTGACTAGCGGGGGAGATACGCAGTATTTT	CASSLTSGGDTQYF
TRBJ2-1	once	15	TRBD1	TRBV5-1	TGCGCCAGCAGCTCCGGGACAGGGACCTACAATGAGCAGTTCTTC	CASSSGTGTYNEQFF
TRBJ1-3	NA	15	NA	TRBV6-1	TGTGCCAGCATGGCAGGGGCAATTTTTGGAAACACCATATATTTT	CASMAGAIFGNTIYF
TRBJ2-3	NA	18	TRBD2	TRBV2	TGTGCCAGCAGGGAGTCCCCAACCCTAGGCGGGGGGACAGATACGCAGTATTTT	CASRESPTLGGGTDTQYF
TRBJ2-7	NA	11	NA	TRBV20-1	TGCAGTGCCGCCCGGGACTACGAGCAGTACTTC	CSAARDYEQYF
TRBJ2-7	NA	17	NA	TRBV7-2	TGTGCCAGCAGCTTTCCCCCCCCGGGGACACTTTTGGACGAGCAGTACTTC	CASSFPPPGTLLDEQYF
TRBJ2-2	NA	23	NA	TRBV12-1	TGTGCCAGCAGAACCAACAAATTAGATTGGACTAGCGGGGGGGCCTGGAACACCGGGGAGCTGTTTTTT	CASRTNKLDWTSGGAWNTGELFF
TRBJ2-7	NA	16	NA	TRBV27	TGTGCCAGCAGTCCCCTTAAGGGGCCCATAAACTACGAGCAGTACTTC	CASSPLKGPINYEQYF
TRBJ2-2	NA	19	TRBD2	TRBV7-2	TGTGCCAGCAGCCCAGGGGGGCGGAGCGGGGGGGCGTTCACCGGGGAGCTGTTTTTT	CASSPGGRSGGAFTGELFF
TRBJ1-3	once	16	NA	TRBV4-2	TGTGCCAGCAGCCAGGTCCCCGTCAATCAGGGAAACACCATATATTTT	CASSQVPVNQGNTIYF
TRBJ2-1	NA	15	NA	TRBV5-6	TGTGCCAGCAGCTATAGACCCGGCGGAGGCGATGAGCAGTTCTTC	CASSYRPGGGDEQFF
TRBJ2-1	NA	13	NA	TRBV4-3	TGCGCCAGCAGCCTGGACAGCAACAATGAGCAGTTCTTC	CASSLDSNNEQFF
TRBJ2-7	NA	14	TRBD1	TRBV5-6	TGTGCCAGCAGCTTGGATCAGGGGGCGTGGGAGCAGTACTTC	CASSLDQGAWEQYF
TRBJ1-1	once	13	NA	TRBV29-1	TGCAGCGCCGCCGGAGGGGATGCCACTGAAGCTTTCTTT	CSAAGGDATEAFF
TRBJ2-2	NA	16	TRBD2	TRBV2	TGTGCCAGCAGTGACATAGCGGGGGCCGGGACCGGGGAGCTGTTTTTT	CASSDIAGAGTGELFF
TRBJ2-7	NA	15	TRBD1	TRBV6-5	TGTGCCAGCAGTTACTTGAGCTCAGGGGGTGGAAAGCAGTACTTC	CASSYLSSGGGKQYF
TRBJ2-3	NA	15	TRBD2	TRBV27	TGTGCCAGCAGTCCGATAGCGGGGGGCACAGATACGCAGTATTTT	CASSPIAGGTDTQYF
TRBJ1-4	NA	15	NA	TRBV11-2	TGTGCCAGCAGCTCTCAGGGGTCGTACGATGAAAAACTGTTTTTT	CASSSQGSYDEKLFF